These 5 T cell receptor beta chains originate from one sample sequenced in a study of CD8 T cells in Susac syndrome. With random hexamers, reverse transcription was performed on about 0.5 to 1 ug of RNA. TCRdb re-derived calls from the immunoSEQ multiplex PCR reads in MiXCR, one entry per CDR3 protein. The table lists 120,000 to 150,000 distinct CDR3 sequences, roughly 95% of them singletons, with approximately 0.08% in the top ten. The specimen sequenced was CD4+ T cells from PBMCs. The origin of the receptors is a human donor in good health.

V is TRBV4-2 and J is TRBJ2-1, with 9 nucleotides matching TRBD2. Per the germline V gene, CDR1 is LGHNA and CDR2 is YNFKEQ. The CDR3 is made up of 16 amino acids. J was trimmed by 1 base and V by 3 bases; bases with no gene match: 4. This chain's CDR3 is CASSQAAGGSYNEQFF. The CDR3 DNA sequence: TGTGCCAGCAGCCAGGCCGCGGGAGGGTCCTACAATGAGCAGTTCTTC.

V is TRBV2 and J is TRBJ2-3; 11 nucleotides align to TRBD1. Per germline, CDR1 SNHLY and CDR2 FYNNEI. Trimming at V came to 5 bases and at J to 2 bases, leaving 3 bases not matched to a gene. The CDR3 consists of 15 residues. The CDR3, as DNA: TGTGCCAGCAGTAGGGACAGGGGGACCACAGATACGCAGTATTTT. Translation: CASSRDRGTTDTQYF.

V and J are TRBV4-1 and TRBJ1-2; D gene uncertain. The length of the CDR3 is 13 residues. From germline, CDR1 is MGHRA and CDR2 YSYEKL. V gave up 2 bases and J gave up 5 bases, with 9 bases separating them. CDR3 sequence reads: CASSQHSGYGYTF. As DNA, the CDR3 is TGCGCCAGCAGCCAACATTCGGGGTATGGCTACACCTTC.

The chain uses TRBV20-1 and TRBJ2-1; TRBD2 is a possible D gene (6 bases). From germline, CDR1 is DFQATT and CDR2 SNEGSKA (reference sequence). This CDR3 contains 15 residues. V was clipped by 3 bases and J by 0 bases, with 12 bases between them. The DNA for the CDR3 is TGCAGTGCTAGTCCCGAGGAGGGCTCCTACAATGAGCAGTTCTTC. The encoded protein is CSASPEEGSYNEQFF.

V is TRBV20-1 and J is TRBJ2-3, with 12 bases matching TRBD2. The CDR3 extends over 16 amino acids. Trimming removed 4 bases from V and 2 bases from J; junction bases left unmatched: 7. Germline lookup yields CDR1 DFQATT and CDR2 SNEGSKA (reference sequence). The DNA of the CDR3 is TGCAGTGCTACGAAGACTAGCGGGAGATACACAGATACGCAGTATTTT. Its translation: CSATKTSGRYTDTQYF.